The subject of this entry is one T cell receptor (beta chain). Its antigen is still unknown. Within one base of it there is no much larger clone, and no base qualities were kept. The data derive from a study of post-analysis software for immune sequencing data (dated by TCRdb to about 2015). For the wider study: Disease courses on record covered relapsing-remitting, secondary progressive and progressive-relapsing multiple sclerosis, though some patients had no subtype annotation. The patient repertoires were set against about eleven previously published healthy control repertoires from donors whose ages ranged from about 6 to 26 years. A subset of samples was prepared in parallel using single-end sample barcoding, then pooled and co-amplified after Illumina adapter ligation. General conclusions and limits of the study: The multiple sclerosis patient group was slightly younger than the control group. Significantly lower normalized Chao1 diversity was found in multiple sclerosis patients than in controls, suggesting substantial peripheral T-cell clonal expansion. Strong co-clustering of samples prepared in the same batch was shown by direct clustering with F measure, prompting a batch-effect correction.

The method was PCR. These reads were obtained on an Illumina HiSeq 2500. Unique molecular identifiers were incorporated into TCR beta cDNA libraries to reduce PCR and sequencing biases. Some 500,000 cDNA molecules were obtained per 1 to 10 million input T cells, so each molecule approximated one T cell. Patient libraries were prepared and sequenced with the same protocol used for the earlier healthy control dataset. Samples belonging to the same batch were prepared together, multiplexed and sequenced on a shared HiSeq lane. The original pipeline was this. Raw barcoded reads were processed with MIGEC, and single-read molecular identifier groups were discarded before consensus assembly and CDR3 extraction. VDJtools was used for post-analysis of the clonotype tables, and diversity was normalized by down-sampling every dataset to the size of the smallest sample. In repertoire overlap clustering, CDR3 amino acid sequences, but not nucleotide sequences, were matched to correct batch-related cross-sample contamination. Through fastp at Q25 and MiXCR, TCRdb rebuilt clones from the public reads, retaining in-frame beta chains. When rows share a CDR3 protein, they turn into one entry using the most common DNA and genes. These V and J calls are TCRdb output, not the study's own analysis. The sample table holds about half a million distinct CDR3 sequences, of which under 40% were seen once. The ten largest clones add up to around 5.9% of the sample.

TCR beta repertoires were profiled from peripheral blood of some 13 young patients with multiple sclerosis to demonstrate the VDJtools post-analysis software. The multiple sclerosis patients were children and adolescents ranging in age from about 6 to 17 years. This TCR derives from a girl aged 2-17 years with multiple sclerosis. The sequenced sample was blood.

The nucleotide sequence reads as follows: TGTGCCAGCTCCTCCTCCGCGGGGTTGGAGACCCAGTACTTC. This sequence encodes CASSSSAGLETQYF. Recombination joined TRBV18 with TRBJ2-7; 6 matching bases give a weak D call of TRBD2. With the DNA end fitting TRBJ2-5 better, the J assignment may be wrong. The CDR3 contains 14 residues, cysteine and phenylalanine counted. CDR3 DNA is the only sequence kept; it has 42 bases, read in frame from the first base. From a lookup of the germline V gene, CDR1 and CDR2 are KGHSH and LQKENI.